The clone carrying this TCR beta chain showed up many times. Its antigen is as yet unknown. Construction of TCR beta libraries was performed using quantitative 5'-RACE with molecular barcodes. MiXCR, applied by TCRdb to the 5' RACE reads, yields one record per CDR3 protein. Here the sample spans fewer than 400,000 distinct CDR3 sequences, over 12% being singletons. This sample is part of a study of CD8 T cells in ankylosing spondylitis. Overall study results and limits: Clones tied to disease were said to be significantly enriched in matched ankylosing spondylitis synovial fluid. The study identified a TCR beta motif of under 10 highly homologous variants that appeared characteristic of ankylosing spondylitis blood.

This CDR3 contains 15 residues. Germline lookup yields CDR1 LGHDT and CDR2 YNNKEL (reference sequence). J lost 8 bases, V lost 4 bases, and 9 bases had no gene match. This sequence originates from a male donor with ankylosing spondylitis or in good health (not recorded which). The chain recombines TRBV3-1 with TRBJ1-4, with 8 bases fitting TRBD1. The sequencing input was blood, either unsorted or a sorted T cell fraction (not recorded which). DNA for the CDR3: TGTGCCAGCAGCCCGGACAGGGCGGGAGGGGAAAAACTGTTTTTT. It specifies CASSPDRAGGEKLFF. Together with reference TRBV3-1 and TRBJ1-4, the CDR3 gives the full variable domain: DTAVSQTPKYLVTQMGNDKSIKCEQNLGHDTMYWYKQDSKKFLKIMFSYNNKELIINETVPNRFSPKSPDKAHLNLHINSLELGDSAVYFCASSPDRAGGEKLFFGSGTQLSVL.